One and the same sample provided the 9 T cell receptor beta chains below, sequenced in a study of shared clonotypes between healthy human individuals. Only in-frame clones appear in the TCRdb table, and some are missing; sequencing was by immunoSEQ multiplex PCR. The table includes fewer than 550,000 clones, approximately 79% detected once. Sequencing used PBMCs. The receptors originated from a woman in her thirties or forties in good health. Some clones in this sample may be carry-over from other donors' samples.

This chain connects TRBV15 to TRBJ1-1; D unresolved. This CDR3 is 14 amino acids long. V gave up 4 bases and J gave up 2 bases, with 11 bases separating them. From germline, CDR1 is LNHNV and CDR2 YYDKDF (reference sequence). CDR3 DNA: TGTGCCACCAGCACTGAAAGGGTAAACACTGAAGCTTTCTTT. It yields the protein CATSTERVNTEAFF.

V is TRBV7-6 and J is TRBJ2-1; D not certain. Germline-derived CDR1 and CDR2 are SGHVS and FNYEAQ. This CDR3 spans 13 amino acids. Trimming shortened V by 2 bases and J by 6 bases, and 8 bases separated the two germline ends. The CDR3 DNA reads as TGTGCCAGCAGCTTATCGTCGGGCAATGAGCAGTTCTTC. This encodes CASSLSSGNEQFF.

The V call is TRBV9, the J call TRBJ1-5; TRBD1 might be the D (5 bases). The V end lost 0 bases, the J end lost 3 bases, and 10 bases lay between the germline ends. Germline CDR1 SGDLS, CDR2 YYNGEE. CDR3 size: 15 residues. CDR3 nucleotide sequence: TGTGCCAGCAGCGTAGGAGCGGGGGACAATCAGCCCCAGCATTTT. As protein: CASSVGAGDNQPQHF. Based on the CDR3 plus reference TRBV9 and TRBJ1-5, the full variable domain is DSGVTQTPKHLITATGQRVTLRCSPRSGDLSVYWYQQSLDQGLQFLIQYYNGEERAKGNILERFSAQQFPDLHSELNLSSLELGDSALYFCASSVGAGDNQPQHFGDGTRLSIL.

The chain carries TRBV4-2 and TRBJ1-4, with a weak D call TRBD1 (6 bases). The length of the CDR3 is 14 residues. Deletions cut 7 bases from V and 4 bases from J, with 13 bases between. Germline CDR1 reads LGHNA; CDR2 reads YNFKEQ. CDR3 in DNA: TGTGCCAGCAACACAGGGAAGGGTAATGAAAAACTGTTTTTT. Translated: CASNTGKGNEKLFF.

The chain uses TRBV6-1 and TRBJ2-5, with unresolved D. The CDR3 runs to 11 residues. Germline V CDR1 and CDR2: MNHNS, SASEGT. Trimming took 8 bases from V and 5 from J, leaving 9 bases between them. The CDR3 DNA follows: TGTGCCAGCGCCCAAAGGGAGACCCAGTACTTC. Protein: CASAQRETQYF.

The chain carries TRBV4-2 and TRBJ2-7; 11 bases are shared with TRBD2. Trimming at V came to 2 bases and at J to 2 bases, leaving 2 bases not matched to a gene. CDR1 LGHNA and CDR2 YNFKEQ come from the germline V gene. The CDR3 has 15 residues. CDR3 in amino acids: CASSQLLAGAYEQYF. The CDR3 nucleotides read TGTGCCAGCAGCCAACTACTAGCGGGAGCCTACGAGCAGTACTTC.

This clone was detected many times. V and J are TRBV20-1 and TRBJ1-4; D not resolved. V lost 6 bases and J lost 8, with 7 bases in between. The CDR3 sequence is 10 residues long. The germline V gene encodes CDR1 DFQATT and CDR2 SNEGSKA (reference sequence). Here the CDR3 reads CSALEEKLFF. CDR3 bases: TGCAGTGCCCTGGAGGAAAAACTGTTTTTT.

This clone was seen at least ten times. The J gene is TRBJ2-5, the V gene TRBV5-6; tentatively, D is TRBD1 (5 bases). The V end was cut by 4 bases, the J end by 2 bases, with 15 bases between. Germline-derived CDR1 and CDR2 are SGHDT and YYEEEE. The CDR3 runs to 15 residues. The CDR3 spells CASSPVGRVQETQYF. The CDR3 DNA follows: TGTGCCAGCAGCCCTGTGGGCAGGGTGCAAGAGACCCAGTACTTC.

The rearrangement links TRBV5-1 to TRBJ1-1; D not resolved. The CDR3 extends over 12 amino acids. The germline gives CDR1 SGHRS, CDR2 YFSETQ. V lost 0 bases and J lost 7, with 7 bases in between. CDR3 DNA sequence: TGCGCCAGCAGCTTGGCCAGGAATGAAGCTTTCTTT. The encoded protein is CASSLARNEAFF. The whole variable domain, filled in from reference TRBV5-1 and TRBJ1-1, reads KAGVTQTPRYLIKTRGQQVTLSCSPISGHRSVSWYQQTPGQGLQFLFEYFSETQRNKGNFPGRFSGRQFSNSRSEMNVSTLELGDSALYLCASSLARNEAFFGQGTRLTVV.